This T cell receptor (beta chain) appears in the sequencing data of a study of blood T cell repertoires in COVID-19. V lost 4 bases to trimming and J lost 3 bases; unmatched junction nucleotides: 5. The CDR3 is 14 residues long. Germline V CDR1 and CDR2: MGHRA, YSYEKL. Study processing details: Reference gene primer amplification gave nucleated cell count estimates. Data came from immunoSEQ multiplex PCR; TCRdb stores just in-frame clones and leaves some out. V, J and clone size reflect that table, while D and trimming were determined from the DNA. The table has about 260,000 clones, around nine tenths seen once.

This sequence was found in a man aged 25-45 years with active or convalescent COVID-19. The sequenced sample was peripheral blood. This chain joins TRBV4-1 and TRBJ2-7; 8 bases are a match to TRBD1. The CDR3 here is CASSRPDRVYEQYF. CDR3 coding DNA: TGCGCCAGCAGCCGCCCGGACAGGGTCTACGAGCAGTACTTC.